The count of the clone carrying this T cell receptor (beta chain) is one. V shed 0 bases and J shed 8 bases, with 17 bases lying between them. The CDR3 is 16 amino acids. CDR1 is LGHDT, CDR2 YNNKEL, per germline (reference sequence). CD8+ and CD4+ T cells circulating in blood were sequenced for TCR beta. Purification of the CD8+ and CD4+ T cells relied on negative isolation, and TEMRA cells underwent FACS enrichment. The sample comes from a study of CD8 T cells in Susac syndrome. RNA, at about 0.45 to 1 ug, was reverse transcribed with random hexamers. It was immunoSEQ multiplex PCR that amplified TCR beta CDR3 across 54 Vbeta and 13 Jbeta. TCRdb reprocessed the immunoSEQ multiplex PCR reads with MiXCR, giving one entry per CDR3 protein. Of some 57,000 distinct CDR3 sequences detected, 85% to 95% appear once; the ten largest clones hold roughly 0.2%.

The chain couples TRBV3-1 to TRBJ2-1; D uncertain. This TCR derives from a human donor in good health. The sample taken for sequencing was CD8+ T cells from PBMCs. The CDR3 sequence is CASSQEARSSQHEQFF. The CDR3 DNA reads TGTGCCAGCAGCCAAGAAGCGAGAAGCTCGCAACATGAGCAGTTCTTC.